These T cell receptor beta chains were read from a single sample in a study of T cell responses to AZD1222 COVID-19 vaccine. Some clones are missing from TCRdb's copy, which holds only in-frame ones; the method was immunoSEQ multiplex PCR. The sample has approximately 130,000 clones, approximately 90% seen once. Here the sequenced sample was peripheral blood, taken 28 days after the second AZD1222 dose. These receptor sequences come from an adult who received the AZD1222 COVID-19 vaccine. Each CDR3 is given with its conserved first and last residue. The order of the fields is clone size, V gene, D gene, J gene, CDR3 protein, CDR3 DNA. A D gene is named only where the DNA matches it firmly. Only part of the rows carry a size: once, few, many, or a class if the clone is expanded.

clone_size: once
v_call: TRBV18
d_call: NA
j_call: TRBJ1-6
cdr3_aa: CASSPQSGRNNSPLHF
cdr3_nt: TGTGCCAGCTCACCACAATCAGGGCGTAACAATTCACCCCTCCACTTT

clone_size: NA
v_call: TRBV5-1
d_call: NA
j_call: TRBJ2-2
cdr3_aa: CASSVSGLHTGELFF
cdr3_nt: TGCGCCAGCAGTGTATCAGGGTTACACACCGGGGAGCTGTTTTTT

clone_size: NA
v_call: TRBV19
d_call: NA
j_call: TRBJ2-2
cdr3_aa: CASTRGINTGELFF
cdr3_nt: TGTGCCAGTACACGGGGGATAAACACCGGGGAGCTGTTTTTT

clone_size: NA
v_call: TRBV10-3
d_call: TRBD1
j_call: TRBJ1-1
cdr3_aa: CAISGRDREAFF
cdr3_nt: TGTGCCATCAGTGGCCGGGACAGAGAAGCTTTCTTT

clone_size: NA
v_call: TRBV19
d_call: NA
j_call: TRBJ1-5
cdr3_aa: CASSNTVIFHF
cdr3_nt: TGTGCCAGTAGTAACACGGTCATCTTCCATTTT

clone_size: NA
v_call: TRBV5-6
d_call: NA
j_call: TRBJ1-6
cdr3_aa: CASSPRGSPLHF
cdr3_nt: TGTGCCAGCAGCCCCCGCGGATCACCCCTCCACTTT

clone_size: NA
v_call: TRBV2
d_call: TRBD1
j_call: TRBJ2-5
cdr3_aa: CASSEVGGGETQYF
cdr3_nt: TGTGCCAGCAGTGAAGTAGGGGGCGGAGAGACCCAGTACTTC

clone_size: NA
v_call: TRBV18
d_call: NA
j_call: TRBJ1-4
cdr3_aa: CASSPNGGETNEKLFF
cdr3_nt: TGTGCCAGCTCACCCAACGGGGGAGAGACTAATGAAAAACTGTTTTTT

clone_size: few
v_call: TRBV5-1
d_call: NA
j_call: TRBJ2-2
cdr3_aa: CASSLRRGAETGELFF
cdr3_nt: TGCGCCAGCAGCCTACGGAGGGGGGCGGAAACCGGGGAGCTGTTTTTT

clone_size: NA
v_call: TRBV7-9
d_call: TRBD2
j_call: TRBJ2-3
cdr3_aa: CASRIRGGQDTQYF
cdr3_nt: TGTGCCAGCAGGATTCGGGGGGGCCAAGATACGCAGTATTTT

clone_size: NA
v_call: TRBV18
d_call: TRBD1
j_call: TRBJ2-4
cdr3_aa: CASAGQGAAKNIQYF
cdr3_nt: TGTGCCAGCGCGGGACAGGGGGCTGCCAAAAACATTCAGTACTTC

clone_size: NA
v_call: TRBV24-1
d_call: TRBD2
j_call: TRBJ2-7
cdr3_aa: CATSATAGDGPSYEQYF
cdr3_nt: TGTGCCACCAGTGCTACCGCGGGGGACGGACCCTCCTACGAGCAGTACTTC

clone_size: NA
v_call: TRBV30
d_call: NA
j_call: TRBJ2-1
cdr3_aa: CAWRRGGWVNEQFF
cdr3_nt: TGTGCCTGGAGGAGGGGGGGATGGGTCAATGAGCAGTTCTTC

clone_size: NA
v_call: TRBV29-1
d_call: NA
j_call: TRBJ2-1
cdr3_aa: CSAETDKGGHEQFF
cdr3_nt: TGCAGCGCCGAAACCGACAAGGGGGGCCATGAGCAGTTCTTC

clone_size: once
v_call: TRBV19
d_call: TRBD2
j_call: TRBJ2-1
cdr3_aa: CASSPGRAGYNEQFF
cdr3_nt: TGTGCCAGTAGTCCCGGGAGGGCCGGGTACAATGAGCAGTTCTTC

clone_size: NA
v_call: TRBV23-1
d_call: NA
j_call: TRBJ2-1
cdr3_aa: CASSPPFWALNEQFF
cdr3_nt: TGCGCCAGCAGTCCTCCCTTTTGGGCGCTTAATGAGCAGTTCTTC

clone_size: NA
v_call: TRBV6-1
d_call: NA
j_call: TRBJ1-2
cdr3_aa: CASSEAGLPNYGYTF
cdr3_nt: TGTGCCAGCAGTGAAGCGGGGCTTCCTAACTATGGCTACACCTTC

clone_size: NA
v_call: TRBV6-2/TRBV6-3
d_call: NA
j_call: TRBJ1-3
cdr3_aa: CASSLWRAGNTIYF
cdr3_nt: TGTGCCAGCAGTTTGTGGAGAGCTGGAAACACCATATATTTT

clone_size: once
v_call: TRBV6-5
d_call: TRBD1
j_call: TRBJ1-2
cdr3_aa: CASSYSNRGKNTF
cdr3_nt: TGTGCCAGCAGTTACTCGAACAGGGGAAAGAACACCTTC

clone_size: NA
v_call: TRBV11-2
d_call: TRBD1
j_call: TRBJ1-1
cdr3_aa: CASSVRQGFAEAFF
cdr3_nt: TGTGCCAGCAGCGTCCGACAGGGATTCGCTGAAGCTTTCTTT

clone_size: NA
v_call: TRBV10-2
d_call: NA
j_call: TRBJ1-5
cdr3_aa: CASSEQGSNQPQHF
cdr3_nt: TGCGCCAGCAGTGAACAGGGAAGCAATCAGCCCCAGCATTTT

clone_size: NA
v_call: TRBV7-8
d_call: NA
j_call: TRBJ1-2
cdr3_aa: CASSSDRIIYGYTF
cdr3_nt: TGTGCCAGCAGCTCGGACAGAATTATCTATGGCTACACCTTC

clone_size: once
v_call: TRBV19
d_call: NA
j_call: TRBJ1-2
cdr3_aa: CASSISLNDGYTF
cdr3_nt: TGTGCCAGTAGTATCTCTCTCAATGATGGCTACACCTTC

clone_size: NA
v_call: TRBV7-9
d_call: NA
j_call: TRBJ1-4
cdr3_aa: CASSWQGPNEKLFF
cdr3_nt: TGTGCCAGCAGCTGGCAGGGCCCAAATGAAAAACTGTTTTTT

clone_size: few
v_call: TRBV9
d_call: NA
j_call: TRBJ2-7
cdr3_aa: CASSVASLGTLQYF
cdr3_nt: TGTGCCAGCAGCGTAGCCTCCCTCGGGACCCTGCAGTACTTC

clone_size: NA
v_call: TRBV9
d_call: NA
j_call: TRBJ2-3
cdr3_aa: CASSLDSYTDTQYF
cdr3_nt: TGTGCCAGCAGCCTAGACAGCTACACAGATACGCAGTATTTT

clone_size: NA
v_call: TRBV4-3
d_call: TRBD1
j_call: TRBJ2-7
cdr3_aa: CASSQSWTGPTYEQYF
cdr3_nt: TGCGCCAGCAGCCAATCCTGGACAGGGCCGACCTACGAGCAGTACTTC

clone_size: few
v_call: TRBV5-4
d_call: NA
j_call: TRBJ2-7
cdr3_aa: CASSLGGVNEQYF
cdr3_nt: TGTGCCAGCAGCTTGGGTGGGGTAAACGAGCAGTACTTC

clone_size: few
v_call: TRBV7-2
d_call: NA
j_call: TRBJ1-1
cdr3_aa: CASSLGSGTEAFF
cdr3_nt: TGTGCCAGCAGCTTAGGGTCGGGGACTGAAGCTTTCTTT

clone_size: few
v_call: TRBV7-2
d_call: NA
j_call: TRBJ1-6
cdr3_aa: CASSLRGGVLNSPLHF
cdr3_nt: TGTGCCAGCAGCTTACGCGGGGGGGTTCTAAATTCACCCCTCCACTTT

clone_size: NA
v_call: TRBV27
d_call: NA
j_call: TRBJ1-1
cdr3_aa: CASSLLRELNTEAFF
cdr3_nt: TGTGCCAGCAGTTTACTAAGGGAACTTAACACTGAAGCTTTCTTT

clone_size: NA
v_call: TRBV6-5
d_call: TRBD1
j_call: TRBJ1-6
cdr3_aa: CASNLRQGTTLHF
cdr3_nt: TGTGCCAGTAACCTAAGACAGGGGACGACCCTCCACTTT

clone_size: NA
v_call: TRBV7-8
d_call: TRBD1
j_call: TRBJ1-5
cdr3_aa: CASSLQGRSNQPQHF
cdr3_nt: TGTGCCAGCAGCCTACAGGGGAGGAGCAATCAGCCCCAGCATTTT

clone_size: NA
v_call: TRBV5-4
d_call: NA
j_call: TRBJ2-2
cdr3_aa: CASSFGSSQRRELFF
cdr3_nt: TGTGCCAGCAGCTTCGGTAGTAGCCAACGAAGGGAGCTGTTTTTT

clone_size: few
v_call: TRBV4-1
d_call: TRBD2
j_call: TRBJ2-3
cdr3_aa: CASSPGRGRGTDTQYF
cdr3_nt: TGCGCCAGCAGCCCCGGCCGGGGGAGGGGCACAGATACGCAGTATTTT

clone_size: NA
v_call: TRBV18
d_call: NA
j_call: TRBJ1-1
cdr3_aa: CASSPMTVNTEAFF
cdr3_nt: TGTGCCAGCTCACCAATGACAGTGAACACTGAAGCTTTCTTT

clone_size: NA
v_call: TRBV6-5
d_call: TRBD2
j_call: TRBJ2-3
cdr3_aa: CASVTSGRQDDTQYF
cdr3_nt: TGTGCCTCCGTGACTAGCGGGAGGCAGGACGATACGCAGTATTTT

clone_size: NA
v_call: TRBV30
d_call: NA
j_call: TRBJ1-1
cdr3_aa: CAWAAQVNTEAFF
cdr3_nt: TGTGCCTGGGCCGCGCAGGTGAACACTGAAGCTTTCTTT

clone_size: once
v_call: TRBV19
d_call: TRBD1
j_call: TRBJ1-1
cdr3_aa: CASSIGTGGGVNTEAFF
cdr3_nt: TGTGCCAGTAGTATAGGGACAGGGGGCGGAGTGAACACTGAAGCTTTCTTT

clone_size: NA
v_call: TRBV15
d_call: NA
j_call: TRBJ2-3
cdr3_aa: CATSRTGTPGYTDTQYF
cdr3_nt: TGTGCCACCAGCAGAACCGGGACCCCTGGGTATACAGATACGCAGTATTTT

clone_size: few
v_call: TRBV7-7
d_call: NA
j_call: TRBJ2-7
cdr3_aa: CASSLGQNYEQYF
cdr3_nt: TGTGCCAGCAGCTTAGGGCAGAACTACGAGCAGTACTTC

clone_size: NA
v_call: TRBV27
d_call: NA
j_call: TRBJ2-4
cdr3_aa: CASSFPDWAGAPRYF
cdr3_nt: TGTGCCAGCAGTTTCCCCGACTGGGCGGGGGCCCCTAGGTACTTC

clone_size: NA
v_call: TRBV15
d_call: NA
j_call: TRBJ1-4
cdr3_aa: CATSPRWGGEKLFF
cdr3_nt: TGTGCCACCAGCCCACGGTGGGGTGGTGAAAAACTGTTTTTT

clone_size: once
v_call: TRBV12-5
d_call: TRBD1
j_call: TRBJ2-7
cdr3_aa: CASGSTGEGVDEQYF
cdr3_nt: TGTGCTAGTGGTTCCACAGGGGAAGGGGTAGATGAGCAGTACTTC

clone_size: NA
v_call: TRBV25-1
d_call: NA
j_call: TRBJ1-1
cdr3_aa: CASSETLTGLSTEAFF
cdr3_nt: TGTGCCAGCAGTGAGACTCTTACAGGGTTGAGCACTGAAGCTTTCTTT

clone_size: once
v_call: TRBV14
d_call: NA
j_call: TRBJ2-7
cdr3_aa: CASSRDLTYEQYF
cdr3_nt: TGTGCCAGCAGCCGGGACTTAACCTACGAGCAGTACTTC

clone_size: NA
v_call: TRBV7-6
d_call: TRBD1
j_call: TRBJ2-6
cdr3_aa: CASSRQGSGANVLTF
cdr3_nt: TGTGCCAGCAGCCGACAGGGCTCTGGGGCCAACGTCCTGACTTTC

clone_size: once
v_call: TRBV7-8
d_call: TRBD2
j_call: TRBJ2-5
cdr3_aa: CASSLWGERGPQYF
cdr3_nt: TGTGCCAGCAGCTTATGGGGCGAGCGGGGGCCCCAGTACTTC

clone_size: NA
v_call: TRBV24-1
d_call: TRBD1
j_call: TRBJ2-1
cdr3_aa: CATSDPRGQGNEQFF
cdr3_nt: TGTGCCACCAGTGATCCGAGGGGACAGGGGAATGAGCAGTTCTTC

clone_size: NA
v_call: TRBV6-5
d_call: NA
j_call: TRBJ1-2
cdr3_aa: CASSYKGRGYTF
cdr3_nt: TGTGCCAGCAGTTACAAGGGTCGGGGCTACACCTTC

clone_size: NA
v_call: TRBV18
d_call: NA
j_call: TRBJ1-4
cdr3_aa: CASSPQGANEKLFF
cdr3_nt: TGTGCCAGCTCACCCCAGGGAGCTAATGAAAAACTGTTTTTT

clone_size: NA
v_call: TRBV5-1
d_call: NA
j_call: TRBJ2-5
cdr3_aa: CASSSRGPETQYF
cdr3_nt: TGCGCCAGCAGCTCCAGGGGCCCGGAGACCCAGTACTTC

clone_size: NA
v_call: TRBV11-3
d_call: NA
j_call: TRBJ2-1
cdr3_aa: CASSLESGTYNEQFF
cdr3_nt: TGTGCCAGCAGCTTAGAATCTGGCACCTACAATGAGCAGTTCTTC

clone_size: NA
v_call: TRBV18
d_call: NA
j_call: TRBJ2-5
cdr3_aa: CASSPRSGFGETQYF
cdr3_nt: TGTGCCAGCTCACCACGATCAGGGTTCGGGGAGACCCAGTACTTC